These 23 T cell receptor beta chains originate from one sample sequenced in a study of early T cells in non-severe SARS-CoV-2 infection. MiXCR, run by TCRdb on the 5' RACE reads, gives a single entry per CDR3 protein. The data contain some 30,000 distinct CDR3 sequences, 4.5% to 5% of them singletons. The specimen was whole blood. The receptors stem from an adult who was a healthcare worker with PCR-confirmed SARS-CoV-2 infection or an uninfected control (not recorded which).

Of note for this clonotype: A much more abundant neighbour one base away suggests this may be a read error. The V call is TRBV5-1, the J call TRBJ2-4; tentatively, D is TRBD2 (5 bases). Trimming removed 0 bases from V and 8 bases from J, with 15 bases in between. Germline V CDR1 and CDR2: SGHRS, YFSETQ. This CDR3 is 15 amino acids long. For the CDR3, the DNA is TGCGCCAGCAGCTTGGGTCGGAGGAATGTGGACATTCAGTACTTC. It specifies CASSLGRRNVDIQYF.

A few counts support this clonotype. The gene calls are TRBV18 and TRBJ1-1; weak D call: TRBD1 (5 bases). From germline, CDR1 is KGHSH and CDR2 LQKENI. V shed 6 bases and J shed 0 bases, with 17 bases lying between them. The CDR3 runs 16 residues. The CDR3 region is CASSWFAIQVNTEAFF. The CDR3 DNA reads TGTGCCAGCTCCTGGTTTGCGATACAGGTGAACACTGAAGCTTTCTTT.

This clonotype has a count of ten or more. The chain combines TRBV5-1 with TRBJ2-7, with 12 bases that match TRBD2. This CDR3 spans 16 amino acids. Trimming took 1 base from V and 6 from J; bases not matched to a gene: 8. CDR1 and CDR2 (germline): SGHRS, YFSETQ. CDR3 loop: CASSLNRLAGAGEQYF. The CDR3 DNA reads as TGCGCCAGCAGCTTGAATCGACTAGCGGGGGCCGGCGAGCAGTACTTC.

This clonotype was seen at least ten times. V is TRBV2 and J is TRBJ1-2; 9 nucleotides line up with TRBD1. V lost 6 bases, J lost 8 bases, and 7 bases stayed unmatched. This CDR3 comprises 13 residues. Looked up from germline, CDR1 is SNHLY and CDR2 is FYNNEI. DNA of the CDR3: TGTGCCAGCAGGGGACAGGGAATTGGCGGCTACACCTTC. Its translation: CASRGQGIGGYTF. Based on the CDR3 plus reference TRBV2 and TRBJ1-2, the full variable domain is EPEVTQTPSHQVTQMGQEVILRCVPISNHLYFYWYRQILGQKVEFLVSFYNNEISEKSEIFDDQFSVERPDGSNFTLKIRSTKLEDSAMYFCASRGQGIGGYTFGSGTRLTVV.

This clonotype was found many times. The V and J genes are TRBV18 and TRBJ1-1; the match to TRBD1 covers 8 bases. V was clipped by 4 bases and J by 5 bases; unmatched bases: 9. Germline values: CDR1 KGHSH, CDR2 LQKENI. CDR3 length: 15 residues. The CDR3 spells CASSQRQGRLTEAFF. In DNA, the CDR3 is TGTGCCAGCTCACAACGACAGGGGCGCCTGACTGAAGCTTTCTTT.

Ten or more counts support this clonotype. The CDR3 is CASSLGLAGAPAEQFF. CDR3 bases: TGTGCCAGCAGCTTAGGACTAGCGGGAGCCCCCGCTGAGCAGTTCTTC. The chain employs TRBV7-6 and TRBJ2-1; TRBD2 matches at 12 bases. The CDR3 runs 16 residues. V trimming: 1 base; J trimming: 9 bases; junction bases outside the gene matches: 7. Looked up from germline, CDR1 is SGHVS and CDR2 is FNYEAQ.

This clonotype was counted many times. The rearrangement uses TRBV6-2 or TRBV6-3 and TRBJ2-1; the match to TRBD1 covers 7 bases. This CDR3 region has 13 residues. CDR1 MNHEY and CDR2 SVGEGT come from the germline V gene. With 4 bases clipped from V and 7 bases from J, the junction kept 4 bases outside the gene matches. The CDR3 is CASSSADRNEQFF. DNA of the CDR3: TGTGCCAGCAGTTCTGCGGACAGGAATGAGCAGTTCTTC.

The chain has TRBV18 and TRBJ2-7, with TRBD2 as a possible D gene (5 bases). V lost 8 bases and J lost 6, with 8 bases in between. This CDR3 has 10 amino acids. Per germline, CDR1 KGHSH and CDR2 LQKENI. The CDR3 sequence: CASRGFEQYF. CDR3 nucleotides: TGTGCCAGCCGAGGGTTCGAGCAGTACTTC. Based on the CDR3 plus reference TRBV18 and TRBJ2-7, the full variable domain is NAGVMQNPRHLVRRRGQEARLRCSPMKGHSHVYWYRQLPEEGLKFMVYLQKENIIDESGMPKERFSAEFPKEGPSILRIQQVVRGDSAAYFCASRGFEQYFGPGTRLTVT.

The gene calls are TRBV19 and TRBJ2-1, with 7 nucleotides matching TRBD2. Trimming at V came to 10 bases and at J to 12 bases, leaving 15 bases not matched to a gene. Per the germline V gene, CDR1 is LNHDA and CDR2 is SQIVND (reference sequence). CDR3 length equals 13 residues. This CDR3 reads CATSPGGYYVQFF. Here the CDR3 DNA reads TGTGCCACCTCCCCGGGAGGCTACTACGTGCAGTTCTTC.

This clonotype showed up many times. This chain joins TRBV18 and TRBJ1-1; a possible D gene is TRBD1 (6 bases). Germline assignment: CDR1 KGHSH and CDR2 LQKENI. V was cut by 3 bases and J by 4 bases, with 18 bases left in between. The CDR3 totals 16 residues. DNA of the CDR3: TGTGCCAGCTCACCCCCTTGGATGAGGGGGGGCACTGAAGCTTTCTTT. Its protein product is CASSPPWMRGGTEAFF.

There are a few counts of this clonotype. This chain links TRBV5-4 with TRBJ2-3, with 7 bases identical to TRBD2. Germline V gene lookup returns CDR1 SGHNT and CDR2 YYREEE (reference sequence). After removal of 3 bases from V and 4 bases from J, the junction contained 8 bases not matched to a gene. CDR3 length: 15 amino acids. CDR3 sequence reads: CASSSGLVGSDTQYF. The CDR3 DNA follows: TGTGCCAGCAGCTCCGGACTAGTCGGATCAGATACGCAGTATTTT.

The chain has TRBV6-5 and TRBJ2-1; possible D gene TRBD2, 5 bases. Germline V gene lookup returns CDR1 MNHEY and CDR2 SVGAGI. The CDR3 covers 16 residues. V lost 5 bases, J lost 0 bases, and 14 bases lay in between. This CDR3 is CASSLTGESSYNEQFF. In DNA form, the CDR3 reads TGTGCCAGCAGTCTCACCGGGGAAAGCTCCTACAATGAGCAGTTCTTC.

V and J are TRBV18 and TRBJ2-3; D is possibly TRBD1 (6 bases). Per the germline V gene, CDR1 is KGHSH and CDR2 is LQKENI. The ends were cut back, 3 bases at V and 5 bases at J, with 9 bases in the middle. The CDR3 runs to 13 residues. The CDR3: CASSPRGGDTQYF. The CDR3 DNA follows: TGTGCCAGCTCACCCAGGGGTGGAGATACGCAGTATTTT.

There are many counts of this clonotype. The chain carries TRBV7-6 and TRBJ2-1; possibly TRBD2 for D (5 bases). CDR3 length: 16 residues. The V end was cut by 2 bases, the J end by 8 bases, with 19 bases between. Germline CDR1 SGHVS, CDR2 FNYEAQ. The CDR3 DNA reads TGTGCCAGCAGCTTAATGGGATCGAAAGGGAGCCATGAGCAGTTCTTC. The encoded protein is CASSLMGSKGSHEQFF.

CDR3 in DNA: TGTGCCACCAGCAAGGGACTAGGGACAGATACGCAGTATTTT. Translating gives CATSKGLGTDTQYF. This chain links TRBV15 with TRBJ2-3, with TRBD2 identical over 8 bases. Germline values: CDR1 LNHNV, CDR2 YYDKDF (reference sequence). V trimming: 4 bases; J trimming: 3 bases; junction bases outside the gene matches: 3. The CDR3 covers 14 residues.

This clonotype was recorded many times. The V and J genes are TRBV3-1 and TRBJ2-5; D is uncertain. With 0 bases removed from V and 1 base from J, the gap between germline ends came to 9 bases. Per the germline V gene, CDR1 is LGHDT and CDR2 is YNNKEL (reference sequence). The CDR3 loop spans 15 amino acids. In nucleotides, the CDR3 is TGTGCCAGCAGCCAAGATCCCCTAGGCCAAGAGACCCAGTACTTC. This translates into CASSQDPLGQETQYF.

In this sample, this clonotype turned up many times. The gene calls are TRBV20-1 and TRBJ1-2; D remains ambiguous. V was pared by 3 bases and J by 10 bases, with 24 bases between. CDR1 is DFQATT and CDR2 is SNEGSKA in the germline V gene (reference sequence). The CDR3 covers 15 residues. CDR3 nucleotide sequence: TGCAGTGCTAGTCCAATTAATCCGGGAAGGAAGGTCTACACCTTC. Its protein is CSASPINPGRKVYTF.

The chain joins TRBV4-3 to TRBJ2-3; D unclear. V was cut by 0 bases and J by 2 bases, with 9 bases left in between. Germline V gives CDR1 LGHNA, CDR2 YSLEER. The CDR3 totals 15 residues. The CDR3 DNA is TGCGCCAGCAGCCAAGAATTCCATGACACAGATACGCAGTATTTT. It specifies CASSQEFHDTDTQYF.

The chain is built from TRBV12-3 or TRBV12-4 and TRBJ1-2; tentative D call: TRBD1 (5 bases). This CDR3 spans 12 amino acids. Trimming took off 8 bases at V and 9 bases at J, with 16 bases between the two ends. The CDR3 coding sequence is TGTGCCAGCCGGGGAGGGACGGCCAGCTACACCTTC. Translated: CASRGGTASYTF.

V and J are TRBV3-1 and TRBJ1-3; D remains unclear. Germline V gives CDR1 LGHDT, CDR2 YNNKEL (reference sequence). This CDR3 is 17 amino acids long. V lost 0 bases, J lost 4 bases, and 16 bases lay in between. As DNA, the CDR3 is TGTGCCAGCAGCCAAGATCTTGGAGGGAATTTAGGAAACACCATATATTTT. As protein: CASSQDLGGNLGNTIYF. The full variable domain, completed using reference TRBV3-1 and TRBJ1-3, is DTAVSQTPKYLVTQMGNDKSIKCEQNLGHDTMYWYKQDSKKFLKIMFSYNNKELIINETVPNRFSPKSPDKAHLNLHINSLELGDSAVYFCASSQDLGGNLGNTIYFGEGSWLTVV.

This clonotype occurred many times. The genes are TRBV7-9 and TRBJ1-1; D gene uncertain. V was trimmed by 6 bases and J by 4 bases, leaving 18 bases between them. This CDR3 is built from 15 residues. The germline V gene has CDR1 SEHNR and CDR2 FQNEAQ (reference sequence). The CDR3 reads CASSPPVGLGTEAFF. In DNA form, the CDR3 reads TGTGCCAGCAGTCCTCCTGTCGGGTTGGGCACTGAAGCTTTCTTT.

The rearrangement uses TRBV30 and TRBJ1-2; D call uncertain. CDR1 is GTSNPN, CDR2 SVGIG, per germline (reference sequence). The length of the CDR3 is 13 residues. Trimming pared 0 bases from V and 8 bases from J, leaving 13 bases between. CDR3 residues: CAWSVPAELGYTF. The DNA for the CDR3 is TGTGCCTGGAGTGTACCGGCAGAACTCGGCTACACCTTC. Together with reference TRBV30 and TRBJ1-2, the CDR3 gives the full variable domain: SQTIHQWPATLVQPVGSPLSLECTVEGTSNPNLYWYRQAAGRGLQLLFYSVGIGQISSEVPQNLSASRPQDRQFILSSKKLLLSDSGFYLCAWSVPAELGYTFGSGTRLTVV.

This clonotype came up many times. This chain uses TRBV14 with TRBJ2-2, with D perhaps matching TRBD1 (6 bases). This CDR3 has 17 amino acids. CDR1 SGHDN and CDR2 FVKESK come from the germline V gene. V lost 4 bases and J lost 4, with 19 bases in between. As DNA, the CDR3 is TGTGCCAGCAGCCCCCAAATCAGGGGACCGAGCACCGGGGAGCTGTTTTTT. Its protein is CASSPQIRGPSTGELFF. Drawing the rest from reference TRBV14 and TRBJ2-2, the complete variable domain is EAGVTQFPSHSVIEKGQTVTLRCDPISGHDNLYWYRRVMGKEIKFLLHFVKESKQDESGMPNNRFLAERTGGTYSTLKVQPAELEDSGVYFCASSPQIRGPSTGELFFGEGSRLTVL.